This note documents a single T cell receptor beta chain sequence. Antigen unknown. The CDR3 covers 13 residues. The V gene's germline CDR1 is KGHSH and CDR2 LQKENI. Between the trimmed V and J ends, which lost 0 bases and 4 bases, there was a span of 6 bases. A deep-level run was used for the assay. In the source study's methods: ImmunoSEQ sequences covered only the junction and lacked quality scores; filtering therefore differed. TCRdb keeps only in-frame clones here, not all; method: immunoSEQ multiplex PCR. That table is the source of V, J and clone size, and D and trimming were worked out from the DNA. The top ten hold under 0.15% of the sample, which has about 2,500,000 clones, just over 90% seen once. This specimen comes from a study of shared clonotypes between healthy human individuals. The overall study: Donor composition was a couple of women and a few men, aged 18 to 49. Study results and caveats: Naive subsets typically showed greater estimated richness than memory subsets.

This receptor was taken from a man aged 18 to 30 in good health. Material for sequencing was naive CD4+ T cells sorted from blood. Subset given: CD45RA+ positively selected. The chain carries TRBV18 and TRBJ2-5; D not resolved. Here the CDR3 DNA reads TGTGCCAGCTCACCACCGGCCCCAGAGACCCAGTACTTC. As protein: CASSPPAPETQYF.